A selection of T cell receptor beta chains follows, all from one sample in a study of type 1 and type 2 diabetes patients. TCRdb fed the multiplex PCR reads into MiXCR, producing one record per CDR3 protein. This sample yields fewer than 300,000 distinct CDR3 sequences, of which more than 45% are seen a single time; about 13% belongs to the top ten. The sequenced sample consisted of peripheral blood mononuclear cells (PBMCs). Receptors originate from a man aged 18-30 years with type 2 diabetes. Each CDR3 is given with its conserved first and last residue. The order of the fields is CDR3 protein, CDR3 DNA, J gene, V gene, clone size, D gene. The D gene is left open where the match is weak. Clone size appears in some rows only: once, few, many, or a class for an expanded clone.

cdr3_aa: CASKRYSNTEAFF; cdr3_nt: TGTGCCAGCAAAAGGTACTCGAACACTGAAGCTTTCTTT; j_call: TRBJ1-1; v_call: TRBV2; clone_size: NA; d_call: NA
cdr3_aa: CASSLGLGSGNSPLHF; cdr3_nt: TGTGCCAGCTCCTTAGGTTTGGGCTCGGGCAATTCACCCCTCCACTTT; j_call: TRBJ1-6; v_call: TRBV25-1; clone_size: NA; d_call: NA
cdr3_aa: CSASSWYEQYF; cdr3_nt: TGCAGTGCTAGTTCTTGGTACGAGCAGTACTTC; j_call: TRBJ2-7; v_call: TRBV20-1; clone_size: NA; d_call: NA
cdr3_aa: CASSLMGPRSNQPQHF; cdr3_nt: TGCGCCAGCAGCTTGATGGGTCCACGGAGCAATCAGCCCCAGCATTTT; j_call: TRBJ1-5; v_call: TRBV5-1; clone_size: few; d_call: NA
cdr3_aa: CASSLATAYEQYF; cdr3_nt: TGCGCCAGCAGCTTGGCTACAGCCTACGAGCAGTACTTC; j_call: TRBJ2-7; v_call: TRBV5-1; clone_size: NA; d_call: NA
cdr3_aa: CASSSGLTETQYF; cdr3_nt: TGTGCCAGCAGCTCCGGACTTACCGAGACCCAGTACTTC; j_call: TRBJ2-5; v_call: TRBV7-9; clone_size: NA; d_call: NA
cdr3_aa: CASGLVLRDRGLSEKLFF; cdr3_nt: TGTGCCAGTGGTTTGGTACTAAGGGACAGGGGGCTCAGCGAAAAACTGTTTTTT; j_call: TRBJ1-4; v_call: TRBV12-5; clone_size: NA; d_call: TRBD1
cdr3_aa: CASSPTHTPVNYGYTF; cdr3_nt: TGTGCCAGCAGCCCTACCCATACTCCGGTAAACTATGGCTACACCTTC; j_call: TRBJ1-2; v_call: TRBV11-2; clone_size: NA; d_call: NA
cdr3_aa: CASSSPGGIWNEKLFF; cdr3_nt: TGTGCCAGCAGCTCACCAGGGGGGATATGGAATGAAAAACTGTTTTTT; j_call: TRBJ1-4; v_call: TRBV11-2; clone_size: NA; d_call: TRBD1
cdr3_aa: CASSLPGRDTGELFF; cdr3_nt: TGTGCCAGCAGCTTGCCGGGCAGGGATACCGGGGAGCTGTTTTTT; j_call: TRBJ2-2; v_call: TRBV7-9; clone_size: NA; d_call: NA
cdr3_aa: CASTFRRASITEAFF; cdr3_nt: TGTGCCAGCACCTTCAGACGGGCCTCGATCACTGAAGCTTTCTTT; j_call: TRBJ1-1; v_call: TRBV6-6; clone_size: few; d_call: NA
cdr3_aa: CASSHRLLGLSYEQYF; cdr3_nt: TGCGCCAGCAGCCACCGCTTATTAGGGCTTTCCTACGAGCAGTACTTC; j_call: TRBJ2-7; v_call: TRBV4-1; clone_size: NA; d_call: NA
cdr3_aa: CASSVSRGMNTEAFF; cdr3_nt: TGTGCCAGCAGCGTAAGTAGGGGAATGAACACTGAAGCTTTCTTC; j_call: TRBJ1-1; v_call: TRBV9; clone_size: few; d_call: NA
cdr3_aa: CATFQSDSPYEQYF; cdr3_nt: TGTGCCACCTTCCAGTCGGACAGCCCCTACGAGCAGTACTTC; j_call: TRBJ2-7; v_call: TRBV25-1; clone_size: many; d_call: NA
cdr3_aa: CASSRTGLDGYTF; cdr3_nt: TGTGCCAGCAGCCGAACAGGGCTGGACGGCTACACCTTC; j_call: TRBJ1-2; v_call: TRBV7-9; clone_size: NA; d_call: NA
cdr3_aa: CASSERTLKKAQYF; cdr3_nt: TGTGCCAGCAGTGAACGGACGCTCAAAAAGGCCCAGTACTTC; j_call: TRBJ2-7; v_call: TRBV2; clone_size: NA; d_call: NA
cdr3_aa: CASSRSGGGGETQYF; cdr3_nt: TGTGCCAGCAGTCGCTCGGGGGGAGGGGGAGAGACCCAGTACTTC; j_call: TRBJ2-5; v_call: TRBV2; clone_size: NA; d_call: NA
cdr3_aa: CASSRSQGASNQPQHF; cdr3_nt: TGTGCCAGCAGCCGTTCACAGGGGGCTAGCAATCAGCCCCAGCATTTT; j_call: TRBJ1-5; v_call: TRBV4-1; clone_size: NA; d_call: TRBD1
cdr3_aa: CASSFVLLKGSPLHF; cdr3_nt: TGTGCCAGCAGTTTCGTGCTTCTTAAGGGTTCACCCCTCCACTTT; j_call: TRBJ1-6; v_call: TRBV28; clone_size: few; d_call: NA
cdr3_aa: CASSQDGRGAPGELFF; cdr3_nt: TGTGCCAGCAGCCAAGATGGGCGGGGGGCGCCCGGGGAGCTGTTTTTT; j_call: TRBJ2-2; v_call: TRBV4-2; clone_size: NA; d_call: TRBD2
cdr3_aa: CASSHRGGTYEQYF; cdr3_nt: TGTGCCAGCAGTCACAGGGGGGGGACCTACGAGCAGTACTTC; j_call: TRBJ2-7; v_call: TRBV14; clone_size: NA; d_call: NA
cdr3_aa: CSVGQIGYTF; cdr3_nt: TGCAGCGTTGGGCAGATCGGCTACACCTTC; j_call: TRBJ1-2; v_call: TRBV29-1; clone_size: few; d_call: NA
cdr3_aa: CASSPLRVARNNEQFF; cdr3_nt: TGTGCCAGTAGTCCTCTTCGGGTAGCGAGAAACAATGAGCAGTTCTTC; j_call: TRBJ2-1; v_call: TRBV19; clone_size: once; d_call: NA
cdr3_aa: CAWTPRAGVIRSEAFF; cdr3_nt: TGTGCCTGGACCCCCAGGGCAGGCGTAATCCGTTCTGAAGCTTTCTTT; j_call: TRBJ1-1; v_call: TRBV30; clone_size: many; d_call: NA
cdr3_aa: CASSRGHGYEQYF; cdr3_nt: TGCGCCAGCAGCCGGGGACATGGATACGAGCAGTACTTC; j_call: TRBJ2-7; v_call: TRBV5-1; clone_size: once; d_call: NA
cdr3_aa: CASSLDQETQYF; cdr3_nt: TGTGCCAGCAGCTTAGATCAAGAGACCCAGTACTTC; j_call: TRBJ2-5; v_call: TRBV11-2; clone_size: many; d_call: NA
cdr3_aa: CASSLMLASGIHEQFF; cdr3_nt: TGTGCCAGCAGCTTAATGTTGGCTAGCGGGATCCATGAGCAGTTCTTC; j_call: TRBJ2-1; v_call: TRBV7-3; clone_size: few; d_call: TRBD2
cdr3_aa: CASTWSMLQETQYF; cdr3_nt: TGTGCCAGCACTTGGTCGATGCTCCAAGAGACCCAGTACTTC; j_call: TRBJ2-5; v_call: TRBV6-6; clone_size: many; d_call: NA
cdr3_aa: CASSQDPRTGGTYNEQFF; cdr3_nt: TGCGCCAGCAGCCAAGATCCGAGGACAGGGGGTACCTACAATGAGCAGTTCTTC; j_call: TRBJ2-1; v_call: TRBV4-3; clone_size: once; d_call: TRBD1
cdr3_aa: CASSPPENYGYTF; cdr3_nt: TGTGCCAGTAGTCCCCCCGAGAACTATGGCTACACCTTC; j_call: TRBJ1-2; v_call: TRBV19; clone_size: NA; d_call: NA
cdr3_aa: CASRTGFRYGYTF; cdr3_nt: TGTGCCAGCAGAACAGGGTTTCGCTATGGCTACACCTTC; j_call: TRBJ1-2; v_call: TRBV5-6; clone_size: few; d_call: NA
cdr3_aa: CSASSLGQATYEQYF; cdr3_nt: TGCAGTGCTAGCTCGCTGGGACAGGCGACCTACGAGCAGTACTTC; j_call: TRBJ2-7; v_call: TRBV20-1; clone_size: few; d_call: TRBD1
cdr3_aa: CSAERGLLRYNEQFF; cdr3_nt: TGCAGTGCTGAGCGGGGCCTTCTGCGCTACAATGAGCAGTTCTTC; j_call: TRBJ2-1; v_call: TRBV20-1; clone_size: NA; d_call: TRBD2
cdr3_aa: CAWRPSQETQYF; cdr3_nt: TGTGCCTGGAGGCCATCCCAAGAGACCCAGTACTTC; j_call: TRBJ2-5; v_call: TRBV30; clone_size: NA; d_call: NA
cdr3_aa: CASSGFSGNTEAFF; cdr3_nt: TGTGCCAGCAGTGGTTTTTCCGGTAACACTGAAGCTTTCTTT; j_call: TRBJ1-1; v_call: TRBV2; clone_size: many; d_call: NA
cdr3_aa: CATSRKANTGELFF; cdr3_nt: TGTGCCACCAGCAGAAAAGCGAACACCGGGGAGCTGTTTTTT; j_call: TRBJ2-2; v_call: TRBV15; clone_size: NA; d_call: NA
cdr3_aa: CASRLAYEQFF; cdr3_nt: TGTGCCAGTAGACTAGCCTATGAGCAGTTCTTC; j_call: TRBJ2-1; v_call: TRBV25-1; clone_size: few; d_call: TRBD2
cdr3_aa: CASSPYGTSGSWNEQFF; cdr3_nt: TGTGCCAGCAGCCCTTACGGGACTAGCGGGTCGTGGAATGAGCAGTTCTTC; j_call: TRBJ2-1; v_call: TRBV12-3/TRBV12-4; clone_size: few; d_call: TRBD2
cdr3_aa: CAISESGNSYEQYF; cdr3_nt: TGTGCCATCAGTGAGTCGGGTAACTCCTACGAGCAGTACTTC; j_call: TRBJ2-7; v_call: TRBV10-3; clone_size: many; d_call: NA
cdr3_aa: CASGLGGRTEAFF; cdr3_nt: TGTGCCAGCGGCTTAGGGGGCAGGACTGAAGCTTTCTTT; j_call: TRBJ1-1; v_call: TRBV7-9; clone_size: NA; d_call: TRBD1
cdr3_aa: CAIEGGGIQKGTQYF; cdr3_nt: TGTGCCATCGAGGGTGGGGGGATACAGAAGGGTACGCAGTATTTT; j_call: TRBJ2-3; v_call: TRBV7-2; clone_size: NA; d_call: NA
cdr3_aa: CASSQTTGRGYGYTF; cdr3_nt: TGTGCCAGCAGCCAAACGACAGGGCGAGGGTACGGCTACACCTTC; j_call: TRBJ1-2; v_call: TRBV6-2/TRBV6-3; clone_size: NA; d_call: TRBD1
cdr3_aa: CSTLGVYGYTF; cdr3_nt: TGCAGTACACTTGGAGTCTATGGCTACACCTTC; j_call: TRBJ1-2; v_call: TRBV20-1; clone_size: many; d_call: NA
cdr3_aa: CASSPAAINSPLHF; cdr3_nt: TGTGCCAGCAGCCCCGCGGCAATTAATTCACCCCTCCACTTT; j_call: TRBJ1-6; v_call: TRBV7-8; clone_size: few; d_call: NA
cdr3_aa: CASSPWTGSNQPQHF; cdr3_nt: TGTGCCAGCAGCCCCTGGACAGGGAGCAATCAGCCCCAGCATTTT; j_call: TRBJ1-5; v_call: TRBV7-3; clone_size: few; d_call: TRBD1